These 25 T cell receptor beta chains came from one sample sequenced in a study of shared clonotypes between healthy human individuals. Assay used: immunoSEQ multiplex PCR; TCRdb lists only in-frame clones, some missing. The table lists 2 million to 2.5 million clones, approximately 95% of them singletons. Material for sequencing was naive CD4+ T cells from PBMCs. Regarding subset: CD45RA+ positively selected. The receptors here all came from a man between 18 and 29 years old in good health. Some clones in this sample may be carry-over from other donors' samples.

The rearrangement uses TRBV11-3 and TRBJ2-7, with D hard to call. V lost 5 bases, J lost 6 bases, and 17 bases lay in between. CDR1 SGHNT and CDR2 YENEEA come from the germline V gene. CDR3 length: 14 amino acids. CDR3 sequence reads: CASSPTSVVSEQYF. CDR3 coding DNA: TGTGCCAGCAGCCCGACTTCGGTCGTCTCCGAGCAGTACTTC.

The chain recombines TRBV5-4 with TRBJ2-1; tentative D call: TRBD2 (5 bases). This CDR3 has 15 amino acids. V shed 3 bases and J shed 4 bases, with 14 bases lying between them. Germline V gives CDR1 SGHNT, CDR2 YYREEE (reference sequence). CDR3 sequence reads: CASSSLGSGYNEQFF. The CDR3 DNA is TGTGCCAGCAGCTCCCTTGGGAGCGGTTACAATGAGCAGTTCTTC.

In this sample, this clone turned up once. The chain links TRBV4-3 to TRBJ2-7; D is perhaps TRBD1 or TRBD2 (5 bases each). V was clipped by 0 bases and J by 3 bases, with 18 bases between them. CDR1 is LGHNA, CDR2 YSLEER, per germline. The CDR3 sequence is 17 residues long. The CDR3 protein is CASSQDYLPGTYYEQYF. The CDR3 bases are TGCGCCAGCAGCCAAGATTATTTGCCAGGGACCTACTACGAGCAGTACTTC.

The V gene is TRBV9, the J gene TRBJ2-2, with D perhaps assigned TRBD1 or TRBD2 (5 bases each). Germline loops: CDR1 SGDLS, CDR2 YYNGEE. Trimming shortened V by 0 bases and J by 6 bases, and 9 bases separated the two germline ends. The CDR3 spans 14 residues. The CDR3 DNA reads as TGTGCCAGCAGCGTAGTAGGGACCCCCGGGGAGCTGTTTTTT. It translates to CASSVVGTPGELFF.

This chain uses TRBV5-1 with TRBJ2-3, with 10 nucleotides matching TRBD2. Germline CDR1 reads SGHRS; CDR2 reads YFSETQ. Unmatched junction bases numbered 8, after V lost 0 bases and J lost 10 bases. This CDR3 region has 15 residues. The CDR3 DNA is TGCGCCAGCAGCTTGGAGAGCGGGAGGGCCTCGCCGCAGTATTTT. Encoded protein: CASSLESGRASPQYF.

CDR3 sequence (DNA): TGTGCCAGCAGGGGGTCTGGGCGGGCCTACGAGCAGTACTTC. It specifies CASRGSGRAYEQYF. The chain employs TRBV6-5 and TRBJ2-7; maybe TRBD2 (5 bases). CDR1 and CDR2 from the germline V gene are MNHEY and SVGAGI. The CDR3 is made up of 14 amino acids. V shed 6 bases and J shed 2 bases, with 14 bases lying between them.

The rearrangement joins TRBV25-1 to TRBJ2-7, with unresolved D. Germline CDR1 and CDR2: MGHDK and SYGVNS. V shed 3 bases and J shed 6 bases, with 18 bases lying between them. The CDR3 is 15 residues long. This chain's CDR3 is CASSDLSDPVGEQYF. The CDR3 DNA follows: TGTGCCAGCAGTGATTTGTCAGACCCAGTGGGCGAGCAGTACTTC.

V and J are TRBV5-1 and TRBJ2-5; D not certain. CDR3 length: 13 residues. Germline V gene lookup returns CDR1 SGHRS and CDR2 YFSETQ. The V gene lost 1 base and the J gene lost 4 bases, with 8 bases spanning the gap. The CDR3 here is CASSLRSGETQYF. In nucleotides, the CDR3 is TGCGCCAGCAGCTTGCGGTCAGGAGAGACCCAGTACTTC.

The rearrangement uses TRBV28 and TRBJ2-7; perhaps D is TRBD1 or TRBD2 (5 bases each). V dropped 6 bases and J dropped 2 bases, with 11 bases sitting between them. CDR3 length: 13 amino acids. CDR1 and CDR2 (germline): MDHEN, SYDVKM. As DNA, the CDR3 is TGTGCCAGCAGGGCCGGGACCCCCTACGAGCAGTACTTC. Protein: CASRAGTPYEQYF.

J is TRBJ2-7 and V is TRBV7-2; D call uncertain. Trimming shortened V by 1 base and J by 0 bases, and 13 bases separated the two germline ends. Germline V lookup: CDR1 SGHTA, CDR2 FQGNSA. The CDR3 consists of 16 residues. The CDR3 nucleotides are TGTGCCAGCAGCTTAGTGGGTCAGGTCCGCTCCTACGAGCAGTACTTC. This gives the protein CASSLVGQVRSYEQYF.

CDR3 sequence reads: CASSAGTGVTGELFF. CDR3 bases: TGTGCCAGCAGTGCCGGGACAGGGGTCACCGGGGAGCTGTTTTTT. The chain carries TRBV6-1 and TRBJ2-2; 10 positions agree with TRBD1. V lost 4 bases, J lost 4 bases, and 3 bases stayed unmatched. The CDR3 loop spans 15 amino acids. The V gene's germline CDR1 is MNHNS and CDR2 SASEGT.

The V and J genes are TRBV19 and TRBJ2-1; TRBD2 matches 8 bases. This CDR3 has 14 residues. Germline CDR1 reads LNHDA; CDR2 reads SQIVND (reference sequence). With V trimmed by 6 bases and J by 5 bases, 6 bases remained unmatched. The CDR3 spells CASSRLAPDNEQFF. CDR3 DNA sequence: TGTGCCAGTAGCAGACTAGCGCCCGACAATGAGCAGTTCTTC.

This clone was found a few times. The V call is TRBV7-9, the J call TRBJ1-2; 9 bases fit TRBD1. The trim removed 1 base at V and 4 bases at J, leaving 1 base unmatched. The CDR3 has 14 amino acids. The germline V gene has CDR1 SEHNR and CDR2 FQNEAQ (reference sequence). CDR3 residues: CASSLVDRGYGYTF. As DNA, the CDR3 is TGTGCCAGCAGCTTAGTGGACAGGGGCTATGGCTACACCTTC.

This rearrangement joins TRBV19 to TRBJ2-2; D is unresolved. The CDR3 is made up of 15 amino acids. Trimming removed 2 bases at V and 6 bases at J, with 13 bases between. Germline CDR1 and CDR2: LNHDA and SQIVND (reference sequence). The CDR3 DNA reads as TGTGCCAGTAGTATATCCCATGCGAGCGCCGGGGAGCTGTTTTTT. It specifies CASSISHASAGELFF. The full variable domain, with the rest looked up from reference TRBV19 and TRBJ2-2, is DGGITQSPKYLFRKEGQNVTLSCEQNLNHDAMYWYRQDPGQGLRLIYYSQIVNDFQKGDIAEGYSVSREKKESFPLTVTSAQKNPTAFYLCASSISHASAGELFFGEGSRLTVL.

The chain is built from TRBV5-1 and TRBJ2-1; 7 nucleotides line up with TRBD2. Trimming at V came to 0 bases and at J to 0 bases, leaving 3 bases not matched to a gene. The CDR3 runs to 16 residues. Per germline, CDR1 SGHRS and CDR2 YFSETQ. The CDR3 DNA follows: TGCGCCAGCAGCTTGGAAGGCGGGAGCTCCTACAATGAGCAGTTCTTC. This gives the protein CASSLEGGSSYNEQFF. The entire variable domain, with the rest obtained from reference TRBV5-1 and TRBJ2-1, is as follows: KAGVTQTPRYLIKTRGQQVTLSCSPISGHRSVSWYQQTPGQGLQFLFEYFSETQRNKGNFPGRFSGRQFSNSRSEMNVSTLELGDSALYLCASSLEGGSSYNEQFFGPGTRLTVL.

The chain is built from TRBV11-2 and TRBJ2-7; possibly TRBD1 or TRBD2 for D (5 bases each). V was trimmed by 5 bases and J by 5 bases, leaving 16 bases between them. The CDR3 sequence is 14 residues long. CDR1 and CDR2 from the germline V gene are SGHAT and FQNNGV. CDR3 DNA sequence: TGTGCCAGCAGCCTAGGGGAGAGGGCCAACGAGCAGTACTTC. Translating it yields CASSLGERANEQYF.

This sequence joins TRBV7-9 and TRBJ2-5, with 8 bases aligning to TRBD1. Germline loops: CDR1 SEHNR, CDR2 FQNEAQ (reference sequence). V shed 5 bases and J 11 bases; nucleotides not matched to a gene: 16. There are 15 residues in the CDR3. CDR3 protein: CASSTHRGEATEQYF. The CDR3, as DNA: TGTGCCAGCAGCACCCACAGGGGGGAAGCGACGGAGCAGTACTTC. Complete variable domain (other parts from reference TRBV7-9 and TRBJ2-5): DTGVSQNPRHKITKRGQNVTFRCDPISEHNRLYWYRQTLGQGPEFLTYFQNEAQLEKSRLLSDRFSAERPKGSFSTLEIQRTEQGDSAMYLCASSTHRGEATEQYFGPGTRLLVL.

The chain employs TRBV6-5 and TRBJ2-7; D is perhaps TRBD1 (6 bases). From germline, CDR1 is MNHEY and CDR2 SVGAGI. With 2 bases removed from V and 6 bases from J, the gap between germline ends came to 17 bases. The CDR3 is made up of 15 amino acids. CDR3 loop: CASSYVGGPPGEQYF. CDR3 nucleotide sequence: TGTGCCAGCAGTTACGTTGGGGGCCCCCCAGGCGAGCAGTACTTC.

The chain joins TRBV10-1 to TRBJ1-1, with 7 bases fitting TRBD1. The CDR3 sequence is 18 residues long. From germline, CDR1 is WNHNN and CDR2 SYGVQD (reference sequence). V trimming: 6 bases; J trimming: 1 base; junction bases outside the gene matches: 17. The CDR3 DNA follows: TGCGCCAGCAGGAGAGAACGACAGGGACGCGAAAAGAACACTGAAGCTTTCTTT. This codes for CASRRERQGREKNTEAFF.

As DNA, the CDR3 is TGTGCCAGCAGCCCACGGCTCGGAATGAACACTGAAGCTTTCTTT. Translating gives CASSPRLGMNTEAFF. The chain employs TRBV7-9 and TRBJ1-1; D unclear. The CDR3 length is 15 residues. V dropped 5 bases and J dropped 0 bases, with 13 bases sitting between them. Germline values: CDR1 SEHNR, CDR2 FQNEAQ (reference sequence).

With respect to this clone: Other DNA sequences within the sample encode an identical CDR3. V is TRBV27 and J is TRBJ1-2, with D possibly being TRBD1 (5 bases). This CDR3 has 15 amino acids. V lost 3 bases and J lost 0, with 11 bases in between. CDR1 is MNHEY and CDR2 is SMNVEV in the germline V gene (reference sequence). Here the CDR3 DNA reads TGTGCCAGCAGTTTCAGGGACCGCCCTAACTATGGCTACACCTTC. This gives the protein CASSFRDRPNYGYTF.

V gene TRBV2 combines with J gene TRBJ1-2; a weak D match, TRBD1 (6 bases). Trimming took off 5 bases at V and 7 bases at J, with 17 bases between the two ends. Germline CDR1 and CDR2: SNHLY and FYNNEI. This CDR3 spans 14 amino acids. The CDR3 sequence: CASSSTGSTSGYTF. CDR3 nucleotides: TGTGCCAGCAGTTCAACAGGGTCCACTTCTGGCTACACCTTC.

The V call is TRBV6-1, the J call TRBJ2-2, with TRBD2 matching 11 bases. V gave up 2 bases and J gave up 4 bases; unmatched junction bases: 6. CDR3 length: 17 amino acids. Germline CDR1 and CDR2: MNHNS and SASEGT. The CDR3 region has the DNA TGTGCCAGCAGTGAACTAGCGGGAGGCCCTATCACCGGGGAGCTGTTTTTT. Translation gives CASSELAGGPITGELFF.

The chain carries TRBV5-5 and TRBJ2-7; D tentatively fits TRBD1 or TRBD2 (6 bases each). The CDR3 has 15 amino acids. Germline V CDR1 and CDR2: SGHKS, YYEKEE (reference sequence). V lost 0 bases and J 0 bases, leaving 10 bases between the germline ends. For the CDR3, the DNA is TGTGCCAGCAGCTTGGAAGGGGGGCTCTCCTACGAGCAGTACTTC. Protein sequence: CASSLEGGLSYEQYF.

The genes are TRBV2 and TRBJ2-5, with D perhaps matching TRBD2 (6 bases). Germline V lookup: CDR1 SNHLY, CDR2 FYNNEI. The CDR3 is made up of 17 amino acids. V was clipped by 4 bases and J by 1 base, with 19 bases between them. CDR3 region: CASSGPNRLVSQETQYF. CDR3 DNA sequence: TGTGCCAGCAGTGGACCGAATCGACTAGTTTCCCAAGAGACCCAGTACTTC.